The sequence of this T cell receptor (beta chain) was determined in a study of blood T cell repertoires in COVID-19. Study summary: The United States, Italy and Spain provided the acute and convalescent COVID-19 samples. The cDNA or gDNA used as material had been derived from T cells, B-cell-depleted T cells, or PBMCs.

CDR1 is LNHDA and CDR2 is SQIVND in the germline V gene (reference sequence). This CDR3 contains 15 residues. Trimming left V 3 bases short and J 5 bases short, with 14 bases between. In the original analysis: Amplification of reference gene primers was used by the study to estimate nucleated cell counts. The protocol was immunoSEQ multiplex PCR, while the TCRdb copy is restricted to in-frame clones and leaves out a portion. V and J calls and clone size are those listed in that table; D and trimming were worked out from the DNA. The sample shows under 250,000 clones, roughly 86% of them seen only once.

What was sequenced was peripheral blood. This rearrangement joins TRBV19 to TRBJ2-1, with a weak D call TRBD2 (6 bases). This sequence was found in a woman between 40 and 50 years old with acute or convalescent COVID-19. The CDR3 bases are TGTGCCAGTAGTATCACGGGAGTAGGAAACAATGAGCAGTTCTTC. This sequence encodes CASSITGVGNNEQFF.